This T cell receptor beta chain stems from a study of CD8 T cells in ankylosing spondylitis. Whole-study findings and limits: A TCR beta motif of 8 or 9 highly homologous variants appeared characteristic of ankylosing spondylitis blood. Within peripheral blood, clones linked to disease were CD8+ and relatively rare.

Details on this clonotype: Its antigen remains unidentified.

Quantitative 5'-RACE with molecular barcodes was used to make the TCR beta libraries. TCRdb itself ran the 5' RACE reads through MiXCR, one entry per CDR3 protein. This table holds 700,000 to 850,000 distinct CDR3 sequences, over 9.5% found once. In germline, CDR1 is LGHNA, CDR2 YSLEER. Trimming shortened V by 0 bases and J by 7 bases, and 22 bases separated the two germline ends. This CDR3 is built from 18 residues. This chain connects TRBV4-3 to TRBJ2-1; no firm D call. The sequenced material came from blood, either unsorted or a sorted T cell fraction (not recorded which). This clonotype was obtained from a male donor with ankylosing spondylitis. CDR3 in amino acids: CASSQDSVVGYPQNEQFF. In DNA, the CDR3 is TGCGCCAGCAGCCAAGATTCGGTGGTGGGCTATCCACAAAATGAGCAGTTCTTC.